Described below is a single TCR beta chain sequence and its context. Its specificity is unknown. The entry originates in a study of blood T cells in healthy people across ages. Broader study findings: Naive CD4+ cell counts and diversity both ran higher in long-lived than in aged donors. Unknown CMV status may confound age-related changes in expanded clones. A strong correlation between TCR beta diversity and naive T cell percentage was seen.

For the second PCR, which ran for 7 to 11 cycles, a sample-barcoded 5' primer and a J-beta primer mix were used. MiXCR was run by TCRdb on the 5' RACE reads, yielding one entry per CDR3 protein. The sample includes over 950,000 distinct CDR3 sequences, roughly half of them seen just once. Trimming cost V 4 bases and J 6 bases, with 10 bases left between them. CDR3 length: 14 residues. Drawing of peripheral blood yielded 8.5 to 10 milliliters from each donor. The sample taken for sequencing was blood. V and J are TRBV12-3 or TRBV12-4 and TRBJ1-6; D unresolved. This clonotype was obtained from a woman aged 55-69 years in good health. The CDR3 region is CASSSGIVNSPLHF. DNA for the CDR3: TGTGCCAGCAGTTCGGGCATTGTTAATTCACCCCTCCACTTT.